This note documents a single T cell receptor (beta chain) sequence. The antigen remains undetermined. This sample was included in a study of beta chain features in type 1 diabetes. Study results and caveats: TCRB CDR3s were moderately but significantly shorter in Type 1 diabetes patients in all four CD4+ subsets.

Expressed TCRB transcripts were sequenced because the isolated RNA had all been reverse transcribed beforehand. Here immunoSEQ multiplex PCR was the method, and the copy in TCRdb shows in-frame clones only, minus some. Here the sample spans 240,000 or so clones, approximately 13% being singletons. The germline V gene has CDR1 MNHEY and CDR2 SVGAGI. The CDR3 is 13 amino acids. The J segment lost 2 bases and the V segment lost 6 bases, leaving 3 bases of the junction unmatched. The rearrangement links TRBV6-5 to TRBJ2-7; 8 bases agree with TRBD1. The receptor was derived from a man aged 25-40 years with type 1 diabetes. The specimen was naive CD4+ T cells from blood. CDR3 residues: CASSTGGTYEQYF. CDR3 coding DNA: TGTGCCAGCAGCACAGGGGGAACCTACGAGCAGTACTTC.